A selection of T cell receptor beta chains follows, all from one sample in a study of shared clonotypes between healthy human individuals. Profiling relied on immunoSEQ multiplex PCR, and the TCRdb table lists in-frame clones only, not all of them. This sample has about 2.4 million clones, with roughly 93% found just once. The sequencing sample was made of naive CD4+ T cells from PBMCs. These receptors all stem from a young man in good health. Some clones in this sample may be carry-over from other donors' samples. Both conserved end residues are part of each CDR3. The D gene is left open where the match is weak.

j_call v_call d_call cdr3_nt cdr3_aa
TRBJ2-5 TRBV5-1 - TGCGCCAGCAGCTTGGACAACAGGGCAAAGAAGACCCAGTACTTC CASSLDNRAKKTQYF
TRBJ2-5 TRBV7-9 TRBD1 TGTGCCAGCAGCGATATAGTCCAGACAGGGGCCCAAGAGACCCAGTACTTC CASSDIVQTGAQETQYF
TRBJ2-1 TRBV6-1 TRBD2 TGTGCCAGCAGTGACCTCGGACTAGCGGGAGGATACAATGAGCAGTTCTTC CASSDLGLAGGYNEQFF
TRBJ2-5 TRBV5-1 - TGCGCCAGCAGCGCGGACGACCAAGAGACCCAGTACTTC CASSADDQETQYF
TRBJ2-1 TRBV11-2 - TGTGCCAGCAGCCCCCGACAGTCCTACAATGAGCAGTTCTTC CASSPRQSYNEQFF
TRBJ1-2 TRBV6-6 - TGTGCCAGCAGTTTAATACAGCAAAGGACGAATGGCTACACCTTC CASSLIQQRTNGYTF
TRBJ2-3 TRBV10-3 - TGTGCCATCAGTGTAAGTGGGGGAGGAGATACGCAGTATTTT CAISVSGGGDTQYF
TRBJ2-1 TRBV6-1 TRBD2 TGTGCCAGCATTCTAAAGACTAGCGGGGAGCAGTTCTTC CASILKTSGEQFF
TRBJ2-4 TRBV4-2 TRBD2 TGTGCCAGCAGCCAAGAAGGCGGGAGGGGCAAAAACATTCAGTACTTC CASSQEGGRGKNIQYF
TRBJ2-5 TRBV6-5 - TGTGCCAGCAGTTATTGGGGGCAGGGAGTAGAGACCCAGTACTTC CASSYWGQGVETQYF
TRBJ1-4 TRBV28 - TGTGCCAGCAGTTTAGGAGCAAGCGGACGGATTAATGAAAAACTGTTTTTT CASSLGASGRINEKLFF
TRBJ2-7 TRBV18 - TGTGCCAGCTCACCACCAGGATCCGGGAGAGCGTACGAGCAGTACTTC CASSPPGSGRAYEQYF
TRBJ1-1 TRBV2 - TGTGCCAGCAGTGAAAGCGCAGTCACTGAAGCTTTCTTT CASSESAVTEAFF
TRBJ1-2 TRBV6-6 TRBD1 TGTGCCAGCACAGCAGGGGGCGGAGGGTATGGCTACACCTTC CASTAGGGGYGYTF
TRBJ1-3 TRBV4-2 - TGTGCCAGCAGCCAAGATAGGCCCGCCTCTGGAAACACCATATATTTT CASSQDRPASGNTIYF
TRBJ1-4 TRBV5-1 TRBD1 TGCGCCAGCAGCTTGCTTGCGGGACAGGGTAATGAAAAACTGTTTTTT CASSLLAGQGNEKLFF